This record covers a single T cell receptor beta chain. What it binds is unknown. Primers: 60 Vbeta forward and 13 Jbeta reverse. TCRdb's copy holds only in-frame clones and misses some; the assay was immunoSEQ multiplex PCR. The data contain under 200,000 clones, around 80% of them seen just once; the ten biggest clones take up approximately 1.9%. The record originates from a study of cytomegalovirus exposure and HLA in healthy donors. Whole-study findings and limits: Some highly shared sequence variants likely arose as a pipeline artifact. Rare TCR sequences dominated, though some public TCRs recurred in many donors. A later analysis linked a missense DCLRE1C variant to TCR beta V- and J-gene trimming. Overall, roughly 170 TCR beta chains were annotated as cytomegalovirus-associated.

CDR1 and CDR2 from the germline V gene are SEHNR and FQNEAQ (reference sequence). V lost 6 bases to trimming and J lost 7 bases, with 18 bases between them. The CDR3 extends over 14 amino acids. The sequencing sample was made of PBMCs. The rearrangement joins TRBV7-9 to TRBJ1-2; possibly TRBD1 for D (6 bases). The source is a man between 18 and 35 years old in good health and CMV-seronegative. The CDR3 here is CASRLTGPRGGYTF. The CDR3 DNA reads TGTGCCAGCAGGCTAACAGGGCCTAGAGGTGGCTACACCTTC. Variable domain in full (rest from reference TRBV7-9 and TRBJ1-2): DTGVSQNPRHKITKRGQNVTFRCDPISEHNRLYWYRQTLGQGPEFLTYFQNEAQLEKSRLLSDRFSAERPKGSFSTLEIQRTEQGDSAMYLCASRLTGPRGGYTFGSGTRLTVV.